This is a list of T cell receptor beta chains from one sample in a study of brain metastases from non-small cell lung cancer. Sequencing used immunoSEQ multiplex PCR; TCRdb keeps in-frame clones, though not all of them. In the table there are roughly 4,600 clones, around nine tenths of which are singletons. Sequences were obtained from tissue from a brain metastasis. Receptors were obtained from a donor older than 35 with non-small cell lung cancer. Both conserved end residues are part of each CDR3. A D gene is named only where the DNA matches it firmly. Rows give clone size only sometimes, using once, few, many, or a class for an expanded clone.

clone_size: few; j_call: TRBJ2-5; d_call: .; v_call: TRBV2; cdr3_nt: TGTGCCAGCAGAGGGGAAGAGACCCAGTACTTC; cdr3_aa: CASRGEETQYF
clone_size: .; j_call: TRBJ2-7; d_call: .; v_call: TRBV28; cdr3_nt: TGTGCCAGCAGTGGGTCGGGGTCAAGACTCGAGCAGTACTTC; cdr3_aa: CASSGSGSRLEQYF
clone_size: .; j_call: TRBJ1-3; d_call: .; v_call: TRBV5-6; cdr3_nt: TGTGCCAGCAGCCCAGGGGCTGGAAACACCATATATTTT; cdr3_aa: CASSPGAGNTIYF
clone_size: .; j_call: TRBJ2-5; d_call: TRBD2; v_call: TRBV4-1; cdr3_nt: TGCGCCAGCAGCCGAATCCTTAGCGGGAGATTAGGGGAGACCCAGTACTTC; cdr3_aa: CASSRILSGRLGETQYF
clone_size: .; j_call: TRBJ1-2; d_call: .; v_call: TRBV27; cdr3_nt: TGTGCCAGCAGTCCCTCAGGCAACGATGGCTACACCTTC; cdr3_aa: CASSPSGNDGYTF
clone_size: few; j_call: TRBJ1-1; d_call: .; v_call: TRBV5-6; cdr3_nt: TGTGCCAGCAGCTTGGGTTCAGGGTGGAGAAACACTGAAGCTTTCTTT; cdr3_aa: CASSLGSGWRNTEAFF
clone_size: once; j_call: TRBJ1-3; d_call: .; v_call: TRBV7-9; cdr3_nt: TGTGCCAGCAGCTCTCAGGGAGGGGGATCTGGAAACACCATATATTTT; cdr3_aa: CASSSQGGGSGNTIYF
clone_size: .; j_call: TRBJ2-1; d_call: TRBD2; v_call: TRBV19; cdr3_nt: TGTGCCAGTAATAGGGGACTAGCGGGAGCGGAGGAGCAGTTCTTC; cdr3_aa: CASNRGLAGAEEQFF
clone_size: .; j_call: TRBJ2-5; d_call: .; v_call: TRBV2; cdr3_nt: TGTGCCAGCAGTGAATACCGGCAGGGTCAAGAGACCCAGTACTTC; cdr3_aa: CASSEYRQGQETQYF
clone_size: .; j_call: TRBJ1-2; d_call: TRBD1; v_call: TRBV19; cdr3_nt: TGTGCCAATAGCGACAGGGGAGATGGCTACACCTTC; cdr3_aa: CANSDRGDGYTF
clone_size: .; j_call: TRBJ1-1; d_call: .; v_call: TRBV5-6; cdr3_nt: TGTGCCAGCAGCTTGTATGGGGGGTTTGAAGCTTTCTTT; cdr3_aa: CASSLYGGFEAFF
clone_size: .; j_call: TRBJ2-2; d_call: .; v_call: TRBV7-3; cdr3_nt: TGTGCCAGCAGCTTTGACAGTATCACCGGGGAGCTGTTTTTT; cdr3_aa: CASSFDSITGELFF
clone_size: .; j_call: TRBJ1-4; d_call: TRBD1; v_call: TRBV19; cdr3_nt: TGTGCCAGTAGGAGCCTCGGGACAGGGGATCAAAAACTGTTTTTT; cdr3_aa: CASRSLGTGDQKLFF
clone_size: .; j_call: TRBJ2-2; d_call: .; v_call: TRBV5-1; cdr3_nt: TGCGCCAGCAGCTCCTCAACAGGCAACACCGGGGAGCTGTTTTTT; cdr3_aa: CASSSSTGNTGELFF
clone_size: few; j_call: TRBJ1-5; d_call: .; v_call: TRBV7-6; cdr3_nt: TGTGCCAGCAGCTTAGATCTGGGAGTGGATCAGCCCCAGCATTTT; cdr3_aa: CASSLDLGVDQPQHF
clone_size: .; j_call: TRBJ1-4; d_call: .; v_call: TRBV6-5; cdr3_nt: TGTGCCAGCAGACAAGGGGGGGTAACTGAAAAACTGTTTTTT; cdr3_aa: CASRQGGVTEKLFF
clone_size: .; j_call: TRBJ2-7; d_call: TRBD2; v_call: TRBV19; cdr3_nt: TGTGCCAGTAGTCCCCTCCTAGCGGGAGGGAGCGAGCAGTACTTC; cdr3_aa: CASSPLLAGGSEQYF
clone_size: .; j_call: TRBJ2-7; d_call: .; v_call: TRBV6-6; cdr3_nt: TGTGCCAGCAGCCCTGACGGAATGTACGAGCAGTACTTC; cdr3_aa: CASSPDGMYEQYF
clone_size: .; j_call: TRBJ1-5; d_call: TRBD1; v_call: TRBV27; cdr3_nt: TGTGCCAGCAGCCAGGGGGCTTATCAGCCCCAGCATTTT; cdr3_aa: CASSQGAYQPQHF
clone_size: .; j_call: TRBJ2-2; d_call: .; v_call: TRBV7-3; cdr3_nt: TGTGCCAGCAGCTTATTGGCTAGCTCTCAGGGAACCGGGGAGCTGTTTTTT; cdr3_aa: CASSLLASSQGTGELFF
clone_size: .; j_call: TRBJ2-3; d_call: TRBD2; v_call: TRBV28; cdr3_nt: TGTGCCAGCACTCAAACCGAACTAGCGGGAGCAGATACGCAGTATTTT; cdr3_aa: CASTQTELAGADTQYF
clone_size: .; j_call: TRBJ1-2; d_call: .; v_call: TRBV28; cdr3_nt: TGTGCCAGCAGTTTTTCAGCGGGGGGCTACACCTTC; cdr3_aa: CASSFSAGGYTF
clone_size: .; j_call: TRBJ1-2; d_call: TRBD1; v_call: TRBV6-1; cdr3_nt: TGTGCCAGCAGTGTCCAAGCAGGGGGCGGAAACTATGGCTACACCTTC; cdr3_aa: CASSVQAGGGNYGYTF
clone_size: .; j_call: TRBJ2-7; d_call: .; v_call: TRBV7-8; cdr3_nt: TGTGCCAGCAGCTTCTCGGGGTCCTATGAGCAGTACTTC; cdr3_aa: CASSFSGSYEQYF
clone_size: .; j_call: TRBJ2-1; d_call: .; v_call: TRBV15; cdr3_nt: TGTGCCACCAGCAGAAATCAGGGCGATGAGCAGTTCTTC; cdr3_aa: CATSRNQGDEQFF
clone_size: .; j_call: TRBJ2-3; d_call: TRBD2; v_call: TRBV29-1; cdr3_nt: TGCAGCGTTGAAGGCGGCCTAGCGGGGGCAGATACGCAGTATTTT; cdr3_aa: CSVEGGLAGADTQYF
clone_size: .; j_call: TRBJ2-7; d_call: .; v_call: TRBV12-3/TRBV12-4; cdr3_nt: TGTGCCAGCAGTCTTGATGGAGGGGAGCAGTACTTC; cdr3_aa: CASSLDGGEQYF
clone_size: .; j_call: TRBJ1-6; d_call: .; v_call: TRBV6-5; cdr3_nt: TGTGCCAGCAGTTACTCGGGACGAGATTCACCCCTCCACTTT; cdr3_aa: CASSYSGRDSPLHF
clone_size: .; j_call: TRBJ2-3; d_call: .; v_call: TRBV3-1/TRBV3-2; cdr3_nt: TGTGCCAGCAGACACCGGGACTCAGCTACGCAGTATTTT; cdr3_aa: CASRHRDSATQYF
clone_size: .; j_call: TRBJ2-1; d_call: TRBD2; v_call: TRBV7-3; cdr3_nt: TGTGCCAGCAGCTTAGGGACTATAAATTACAATGAGCAGTTCTTC; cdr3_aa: CASSLGTINYNEQFF
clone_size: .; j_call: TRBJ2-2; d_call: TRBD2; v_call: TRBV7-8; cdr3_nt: TGTGCCAGCAGCTTAGTGGGGACTAGCGGAGGGACAAACACCGGGGAGCTGTTTTTT; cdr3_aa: CASSLVGTSGGTNTGELFF
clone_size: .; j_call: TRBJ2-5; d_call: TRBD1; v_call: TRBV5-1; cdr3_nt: TGCGCCAGCAGCTTGTGGGGGCAGGGGGTGCTCCAAGAGACCCAGTACTTC; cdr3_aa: CASSLWGQGVLQETQYF
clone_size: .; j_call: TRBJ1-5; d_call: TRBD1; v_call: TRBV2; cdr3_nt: TGTGCCAGCAGTGAACAGGGGGTTAGCAATCAGCCCCAGCATTTT; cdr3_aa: CASSEQGVSNQPQHF
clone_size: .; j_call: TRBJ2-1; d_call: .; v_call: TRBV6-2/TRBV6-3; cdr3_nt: TGTGCCAGCAGTTACGGGGATGAGGGGAGCAATGAGCAGTTCTTC; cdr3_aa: CASSYGDEGSNEQFF
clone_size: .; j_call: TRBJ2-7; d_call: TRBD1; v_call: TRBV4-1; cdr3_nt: TGCGCCAGCAGCCAAGTCCCGACAGGGGTCTCCTACGAGCAGTACTTC; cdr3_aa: CASSQVPTGVSYEQYF
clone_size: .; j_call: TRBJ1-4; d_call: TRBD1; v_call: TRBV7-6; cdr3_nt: TGTGCCAGCAGCTTAGGTACAGGGGGTAAACTGTTTTTT; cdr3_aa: CASSLGTGGKLFF
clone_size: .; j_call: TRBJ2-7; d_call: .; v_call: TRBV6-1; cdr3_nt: TGTGCCAGCAGTGACACCCCTACTTACGAGCAGTACTTC; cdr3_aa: CASSDTPTYEQYF
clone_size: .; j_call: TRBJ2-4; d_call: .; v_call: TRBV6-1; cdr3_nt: TGTGCCAGCAGTGAATTCCTAGCCAAAAACATTCAGTACTTC; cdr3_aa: CASSEFLAKNIQYF
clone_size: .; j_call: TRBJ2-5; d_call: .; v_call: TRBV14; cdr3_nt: TGTGCCAGCAGCAAGCACAGGGGAGGCGAGACCCAGTACTTC; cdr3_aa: CASSKHRGGETQYF
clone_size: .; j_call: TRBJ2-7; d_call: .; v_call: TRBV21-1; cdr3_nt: TGTGCCAGCAGCAAAAAAAGGACCATCTACGAGCAGTACTTC; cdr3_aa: CASSKKRTIYEQYF
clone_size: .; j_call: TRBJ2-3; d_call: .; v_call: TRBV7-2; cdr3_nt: TGTGCCAGCAGTTTTGGGGGGGCGGGAGTCCCTTTCACAGATACGCAGTATTTT; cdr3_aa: CASSFGGAGVPFTDTQYF
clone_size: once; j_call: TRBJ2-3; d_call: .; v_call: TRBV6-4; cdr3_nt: TGTGCCAGCAGTGTCGGCGGTAGCACAGATACGCAGTATTTT; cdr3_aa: CASSVGGSTDTQYF
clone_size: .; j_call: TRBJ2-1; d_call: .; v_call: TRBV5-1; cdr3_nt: TGCGCCACGAGCGGAAGCTCCTACAATGAGCAGTTCTTC; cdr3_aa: CATSGSSYNEQFF
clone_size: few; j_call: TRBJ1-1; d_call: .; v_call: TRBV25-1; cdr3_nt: TGTGCCAGCAGTCTGATGGGAAGGCGCACTGAAGCTTTCTTT; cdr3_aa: CASSLMGRRTEAFF
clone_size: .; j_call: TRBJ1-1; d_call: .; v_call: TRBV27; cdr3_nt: TGTGCCACCAACCAGCGTGGCATGAACACTGAAGCTTTCTTT; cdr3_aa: CATNQRGMNTEAFF
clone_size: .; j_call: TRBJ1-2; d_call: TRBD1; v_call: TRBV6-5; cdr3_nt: TGTGCCAGCAGGACAGGGAACTATGGCTACACCTTC; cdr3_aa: CASRTGNYGYTF
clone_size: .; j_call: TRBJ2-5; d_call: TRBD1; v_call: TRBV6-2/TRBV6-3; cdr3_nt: TGTGCCAGCAGTGTACCTCCGGGACAGGGGGGAGAGACCCAGTACTTC; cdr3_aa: CASSVPPGQGGETQYF
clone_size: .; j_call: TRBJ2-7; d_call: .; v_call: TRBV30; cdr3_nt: TGTGCCTGGAGTGTAGGGGGGAGCTCCTACGAGCAGTACTTC; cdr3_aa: CAWSVGGSSYEQYF
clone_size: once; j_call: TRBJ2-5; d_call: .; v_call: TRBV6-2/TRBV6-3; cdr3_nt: TGTGCCAGCAGCCGCGGGACTCTCCAAGAGACCCAGTACTTC; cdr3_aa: CASSRGTLQETQYF
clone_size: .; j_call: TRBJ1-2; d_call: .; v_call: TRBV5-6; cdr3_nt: TGTGCCAGCAGCCAGGAGGCAGCCTATGGCTACACCTTC; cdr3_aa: CASSQEAAYGYTF
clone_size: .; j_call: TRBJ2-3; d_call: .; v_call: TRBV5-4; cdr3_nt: TGTGCCAGCAGCTCAGCTAGCACAGATACGCAGTATTTT; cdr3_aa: CASSSASTDTQYF
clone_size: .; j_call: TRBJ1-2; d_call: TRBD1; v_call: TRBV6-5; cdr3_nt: TGTGCCAGCAGGATCGGACAGGGGGCTACTGGCTACACCTTC; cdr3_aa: CASRIGQGATGYTF
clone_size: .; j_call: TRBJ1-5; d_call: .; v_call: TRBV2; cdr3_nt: TGTGCCAGCAGTACCGGGACGGCTAGCAATCAGCCCCAGCATTTT; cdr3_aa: CASSTGTASNQPQHF
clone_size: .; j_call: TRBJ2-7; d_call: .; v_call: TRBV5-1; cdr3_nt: TGCGCCAGCAGCGTCGGACAACCCTACGAGCAGTACTTC; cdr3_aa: CASSVGQPYEQYF
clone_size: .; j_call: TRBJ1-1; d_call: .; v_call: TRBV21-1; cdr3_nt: TGTGCCAGCAGCGATACACAGGGGGCGCGGTGTACTGAAGCTTTCTTT; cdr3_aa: CASSDTQGARCTEAFF
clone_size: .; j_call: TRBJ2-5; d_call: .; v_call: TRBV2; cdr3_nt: TGTGCCAGCAGTGAAGGGGGTACCAGTGAGACCCAGTACTTC; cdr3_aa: CASSEGGTSETQYF
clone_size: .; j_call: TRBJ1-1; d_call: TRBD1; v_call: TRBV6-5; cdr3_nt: TGTGCCAGCAGTAGTAGGAGGACAGGGAGGGTTGAAGCTTTCTTT; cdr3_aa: CASSSRRTGRVEAFF
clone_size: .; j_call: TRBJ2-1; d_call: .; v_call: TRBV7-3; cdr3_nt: TGTGCCAGCAGCTTTTTAGACAATGAGCAGTTCTTC; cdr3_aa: CASSFLDNEQFF